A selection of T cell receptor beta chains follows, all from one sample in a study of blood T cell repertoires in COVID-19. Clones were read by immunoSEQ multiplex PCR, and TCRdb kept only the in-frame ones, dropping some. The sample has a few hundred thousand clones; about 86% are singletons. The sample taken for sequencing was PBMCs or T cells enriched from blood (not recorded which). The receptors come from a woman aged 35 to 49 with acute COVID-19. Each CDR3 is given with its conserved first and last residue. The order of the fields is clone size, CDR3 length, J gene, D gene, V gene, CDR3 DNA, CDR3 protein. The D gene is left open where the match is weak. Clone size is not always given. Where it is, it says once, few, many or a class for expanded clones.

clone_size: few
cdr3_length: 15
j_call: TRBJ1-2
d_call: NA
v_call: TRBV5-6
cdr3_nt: TGTGCCAGCAGCTTGCTGGACACCTCTAACTATGGCTACACCTTC
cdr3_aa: CASSLLDTSNYGYTF

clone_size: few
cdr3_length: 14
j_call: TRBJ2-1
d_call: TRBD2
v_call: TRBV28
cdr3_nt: TGTGCCAGCAGTTTAAGCGGGAGAAAGAATGAGCAGTTCTTC
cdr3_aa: CASSLSGRKNEQFF

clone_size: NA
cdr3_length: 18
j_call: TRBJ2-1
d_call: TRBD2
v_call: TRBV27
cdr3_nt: TGTGCCAGCAGTTTATCAGCCGGGACTAGCGGAGCCTCGGATGAGCAGTTCTTC
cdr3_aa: CASSLSAGTSGASDEQFF

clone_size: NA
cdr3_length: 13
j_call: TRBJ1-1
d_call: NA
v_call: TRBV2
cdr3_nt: TGTGCCAGCAGTAGGGAGTTGAACACTGAAGCTTTCTTT
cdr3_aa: CASSRELNTEAFF

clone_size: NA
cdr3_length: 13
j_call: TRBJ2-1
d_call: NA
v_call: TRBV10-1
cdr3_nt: TGCGCCAGCAGTGAGCGATCAGACAATGAGCAGTTCTTC
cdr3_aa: CASSERSDNEQFF

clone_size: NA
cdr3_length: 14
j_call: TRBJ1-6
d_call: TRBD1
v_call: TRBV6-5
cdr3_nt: TGTGCCAGCAGCCCCGGGACAGGGAATTCACCCCTCCACTTT
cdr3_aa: CASSPGTGNSPLHF

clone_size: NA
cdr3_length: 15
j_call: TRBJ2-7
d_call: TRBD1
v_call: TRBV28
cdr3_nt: TGTGCCAGCAGTTTCACCGGGACAGGGGTTTACGAGCAGTACTTC
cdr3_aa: CASSFTGTGVYEQYF

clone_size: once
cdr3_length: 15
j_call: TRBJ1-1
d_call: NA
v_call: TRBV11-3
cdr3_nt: TGTGCCAGCAGCCCCGGTTGGTTAGGAGGCACTGAAGCTTTCTTT
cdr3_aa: CASSPGWLGGTEAFF

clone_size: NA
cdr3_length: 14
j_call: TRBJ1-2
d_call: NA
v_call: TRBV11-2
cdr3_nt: TGTGCCAGCAGCTTAGATTTCGGGAGGGTAGGCTACACCTTC
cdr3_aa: CASSLDFGRVGYTF

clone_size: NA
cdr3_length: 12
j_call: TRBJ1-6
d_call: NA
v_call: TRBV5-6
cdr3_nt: TGTGCCAGCAGCGGAAGCGGTTCACCCCTCCACTTT
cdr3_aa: CASSGSGSPLHF

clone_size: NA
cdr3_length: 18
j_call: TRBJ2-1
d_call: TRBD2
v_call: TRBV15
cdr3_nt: TGTGCCACCAGCAGAGGGGGAGTTAGCGGGAGTAACGACAATGAGCAGTTCTTC
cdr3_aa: CATSRGGVSGSNDNEQFF

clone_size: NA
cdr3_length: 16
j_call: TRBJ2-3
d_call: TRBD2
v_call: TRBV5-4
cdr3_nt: TGTGCCAGCAGCCTCACCCCTAGCGGGAGTACAGATACGCAGTATTTT
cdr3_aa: CASSLTPSGSTDTQYF

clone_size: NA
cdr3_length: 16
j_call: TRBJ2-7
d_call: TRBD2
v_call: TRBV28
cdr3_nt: TGTGCCAGCAGTCCCCGGTTAGGTAGCGGGCCGTACGAGCAGTACTTC
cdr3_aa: CASSPRLGSGPYEQYF

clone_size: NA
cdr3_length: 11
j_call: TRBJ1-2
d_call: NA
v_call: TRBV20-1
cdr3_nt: TGCAGTGCCGACGGGAACTATGGCTACACCTTC
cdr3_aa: CSADGNYGYTF

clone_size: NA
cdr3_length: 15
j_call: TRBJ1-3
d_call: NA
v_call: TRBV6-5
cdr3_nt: TGTGCCAGCAGTTCCCTCAGGGTCTCTGGAAACACCATATATTTT
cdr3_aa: CASSSLRVSGNTIYF

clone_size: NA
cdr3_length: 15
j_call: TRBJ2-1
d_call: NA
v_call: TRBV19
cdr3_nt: TGTGCCAGTAGTAATAGGGGTCTCTCCTACAATGAGCAGTTCTTC
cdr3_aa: CASSNRGLSYNEQFF

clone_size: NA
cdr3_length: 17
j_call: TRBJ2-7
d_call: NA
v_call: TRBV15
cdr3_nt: TGTGCCACCAGCAGAGATTATTTTCAGGACTTCACCTACGAGCAGTACTTC
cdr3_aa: CATSRDYFQDFTYEQYF

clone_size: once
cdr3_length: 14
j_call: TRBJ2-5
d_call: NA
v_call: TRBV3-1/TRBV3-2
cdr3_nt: TGTGCCAGCAGCCAAGACACTAGGGTTGAGACCCAGTACTTC
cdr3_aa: CASSQDTRVETQYF

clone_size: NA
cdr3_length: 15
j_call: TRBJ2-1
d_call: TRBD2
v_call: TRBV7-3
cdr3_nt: TGTGCCAGCAGCCCAACTCCGGGAGGGTACAATGAGCAGTTCTTC
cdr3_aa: CASSPTPGGYNEQFF

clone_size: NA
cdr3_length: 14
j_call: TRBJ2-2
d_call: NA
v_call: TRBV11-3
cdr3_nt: TGTGCCAGCAGCTTGTACAGGAACACCGGGGAGCTGTTTTTT
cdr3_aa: CASSLYRNTGELFF

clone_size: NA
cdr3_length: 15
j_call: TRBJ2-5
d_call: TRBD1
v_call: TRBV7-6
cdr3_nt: TGTGCCAGCAGCCCATGGACAGGAAGCCAAGAGACCCAGTACTTC
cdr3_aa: CASSPWTGSQETQYF

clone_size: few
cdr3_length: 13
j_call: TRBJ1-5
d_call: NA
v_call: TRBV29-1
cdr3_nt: TGCAGCGTCCTACCAGACGGAGGTCAGCCCCAGCATTTT
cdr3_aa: CSVLPDGGQPQHF

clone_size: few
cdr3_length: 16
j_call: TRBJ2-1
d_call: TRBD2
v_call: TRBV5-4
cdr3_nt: TGTGCCAGCACCACCTCCCCAGCGGGGGCCTCCGGCCCCCAGTTCTTC
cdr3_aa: CASTTSPAGASGPQFF

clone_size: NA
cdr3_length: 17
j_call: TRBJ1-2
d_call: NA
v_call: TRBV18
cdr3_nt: TGTGCCAGCTCACCAGTCACTGCCACTGGGACTCCGCATGGCTACACCTTC
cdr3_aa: CASSPVTATGTPHGYTF

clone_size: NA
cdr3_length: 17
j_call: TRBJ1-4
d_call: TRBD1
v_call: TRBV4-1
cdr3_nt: TGCGCCAGCAGCCAAGGACAAGGGGGACAGGCCGCCAGAAAACTGTTTTTT
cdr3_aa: CASSQGQGGQAARKLFF

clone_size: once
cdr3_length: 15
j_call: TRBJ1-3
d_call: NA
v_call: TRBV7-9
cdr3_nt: TGTGCCAGCAGCTTACAGGGAACGGGTGGAAACACCATATATTTT
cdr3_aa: CASSLQGTGGNTIYF

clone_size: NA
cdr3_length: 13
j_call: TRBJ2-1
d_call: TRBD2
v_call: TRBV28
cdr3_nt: TGTGCCAGCAGTTCCCCCGGGAGGAATGAGCAGTTCTTC
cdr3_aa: CASSSPGRNEQFF

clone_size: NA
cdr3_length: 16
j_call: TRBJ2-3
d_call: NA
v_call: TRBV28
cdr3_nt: TGTGCCAGCAGTTCGGGAATCGGGAGTCGCGCAGATACGCAGTATTTT
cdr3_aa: CASSSGIGSRADTQYF

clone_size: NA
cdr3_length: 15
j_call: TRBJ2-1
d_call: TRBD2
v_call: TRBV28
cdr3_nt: TGTGCCAGCAGTTTAGGACTAGCGGCCTCCAATGAGCAGTTCTTC
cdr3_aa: CASSLGLAASNEQFF

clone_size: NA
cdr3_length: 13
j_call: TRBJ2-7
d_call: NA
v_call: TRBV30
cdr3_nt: TGTGCCTGGAGTGCCAGGGGCAGGGTGGAGCAGTACTTC
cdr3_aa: CAWSARGRVEQYF

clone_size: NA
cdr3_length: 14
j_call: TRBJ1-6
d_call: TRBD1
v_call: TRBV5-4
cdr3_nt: TGTGCCAGCAGCTTACAGGGGGCAACTTCACCCCTCCACTTT
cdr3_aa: CASSLQGATSPLHF

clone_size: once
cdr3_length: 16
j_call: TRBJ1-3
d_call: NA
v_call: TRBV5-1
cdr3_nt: TGCGCCAGCAGCTTGGAAAGACTAACCTGGGGAAACACCATATATTTT
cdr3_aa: CASSLERLTWGNTIYF

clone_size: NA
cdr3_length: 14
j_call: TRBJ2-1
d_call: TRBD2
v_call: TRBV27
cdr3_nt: TGTGCCAGCCGGGGACTAGCGGGATACAATGAGCAGTTCTTC
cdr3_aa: CASRGLAGYNEQFF

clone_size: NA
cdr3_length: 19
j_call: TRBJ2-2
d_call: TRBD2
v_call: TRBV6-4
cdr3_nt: TGTGCCAGCAGTGACTCCCCCGGGAAAGCGGGGCCGAACACCGGGGAGCTGTTTTTT
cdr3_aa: CASSDSPGKAGPNTGELFF

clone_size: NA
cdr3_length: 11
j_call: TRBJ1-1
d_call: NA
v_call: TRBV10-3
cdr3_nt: TGTGCCATCAGCGCCGGGACAGAAGCTTTCTTT
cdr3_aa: CAISAGTEAFF

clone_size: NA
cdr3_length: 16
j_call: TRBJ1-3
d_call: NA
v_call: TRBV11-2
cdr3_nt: TGTGCCAGCAGCCCACAGGTCTTCGTATCTGGAAACACCATATATTTT
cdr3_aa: CASSPQVFVSGNTIYF

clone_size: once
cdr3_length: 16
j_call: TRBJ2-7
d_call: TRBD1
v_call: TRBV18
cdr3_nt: TGTGCCAGCTCACTAATCCCGACAGGGCCCGTCTACGAGCAGTACTTC
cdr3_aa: CASSLIPTGPVYEQYF

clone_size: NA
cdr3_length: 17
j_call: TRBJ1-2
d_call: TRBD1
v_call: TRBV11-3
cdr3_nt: TGTGCCAGCAGCTTCCTAGGCATAGACAGGGGTATCTATGGCTACACCTTC
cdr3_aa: CASSFLGIDRGIYGYTF

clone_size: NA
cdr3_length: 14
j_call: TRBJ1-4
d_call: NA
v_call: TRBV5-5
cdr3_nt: TGTGCCAGCAGCTTAGGGGCAGGGAATGAAAAACTGTTTTTT
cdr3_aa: CASSLGAGNEKLFF

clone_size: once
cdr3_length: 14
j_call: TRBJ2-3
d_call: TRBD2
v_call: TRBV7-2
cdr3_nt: TGTGCCAGCAGCGGGACTAGCGGGAGCAATACGCAGTATTTT
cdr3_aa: CASSGTSGSNTQYF

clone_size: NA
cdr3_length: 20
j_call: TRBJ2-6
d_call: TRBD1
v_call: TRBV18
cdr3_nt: TGTGCCAGCTCACCAATGGGACAGGCCCTTAAACACTCTGGGGCCAACGTCCTGACTTTC
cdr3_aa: CASSPMGQALKHSGANVLTF

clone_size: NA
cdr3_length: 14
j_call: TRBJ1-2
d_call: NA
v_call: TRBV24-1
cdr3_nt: TGTGCCACCAGTGACCTTACAAGATTTTATGGCTACACCTTC
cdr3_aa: CATSDLTRFYGYTF

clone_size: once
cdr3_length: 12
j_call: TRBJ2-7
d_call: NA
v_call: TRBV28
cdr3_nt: TGTGCCAGCAGTACAGGACCGAACTGGCAGTACTTC
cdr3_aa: CASSTGPNWQYF

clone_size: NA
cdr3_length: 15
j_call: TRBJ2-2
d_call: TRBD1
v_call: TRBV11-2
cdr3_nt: TGTGCCAGCAGCCCGACGACAGGGGGAGGCGGGGAGCTGTTTTTT
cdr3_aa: CASSPTTGGGGELFF

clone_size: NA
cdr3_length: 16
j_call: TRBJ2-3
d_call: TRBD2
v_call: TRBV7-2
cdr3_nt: TGTGCCAGCAGCTGGCGGCGGAATGGGAGGGCAGATACGCAGTATTTT
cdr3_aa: CASSWRRNGRADTQYF

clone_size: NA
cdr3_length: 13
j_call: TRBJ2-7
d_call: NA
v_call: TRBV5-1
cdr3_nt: TGCGCCAGCAGCGAGGGCCCGGCCTACGAGCAGTACTTC
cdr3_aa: CASSEGPAYEQYF

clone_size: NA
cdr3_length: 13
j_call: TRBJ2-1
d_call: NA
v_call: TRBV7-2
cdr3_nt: TGTGCCAGCAGCGCCAGGGTAGGTGGTGAGCAGTTCTTC
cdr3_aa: CASSARVGGEQFF

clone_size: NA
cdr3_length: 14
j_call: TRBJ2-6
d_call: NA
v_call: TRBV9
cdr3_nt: TGTGCCAGCAGCGCAGTCTCTGGGGCCAACGTCCTGACTTTC
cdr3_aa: CASSAVSGANVLTF

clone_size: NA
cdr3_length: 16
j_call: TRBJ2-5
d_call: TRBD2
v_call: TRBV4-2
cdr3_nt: TGTGCCAGCAGCCAAGACCCCGGACTAGCGCAGGAGACCCAGTACTTC
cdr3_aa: CASSQDPGLAQETQYF

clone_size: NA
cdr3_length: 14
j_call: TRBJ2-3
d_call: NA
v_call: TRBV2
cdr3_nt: TGTGCCAGCAGTGAACTCAGGCACACAGATACGCAGTATTTT
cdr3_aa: CASSELRHTDTQYF

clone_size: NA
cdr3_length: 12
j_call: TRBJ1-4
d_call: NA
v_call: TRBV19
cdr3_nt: TGTGCCAGTAGTATGACGGGTGAAAAACTGTTTTTT
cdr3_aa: CASSMTGEKLFF

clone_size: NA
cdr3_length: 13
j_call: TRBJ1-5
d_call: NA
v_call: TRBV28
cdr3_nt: TGTGCCAGCAGTTTGCAGGGTAATCAGCCCCAGCATTTT
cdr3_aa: CASSLQGNQPQHF

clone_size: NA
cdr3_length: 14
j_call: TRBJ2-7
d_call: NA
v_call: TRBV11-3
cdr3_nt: TGTGCCAGCAGCTTAGGAGGAGCCTTACGGGAGCAGTACTTC
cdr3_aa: CASSLGGALREQYF

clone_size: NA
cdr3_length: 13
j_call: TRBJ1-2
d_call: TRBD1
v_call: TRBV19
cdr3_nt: TGTGCCAGTAGATTTGGACAGGGGGATGGCTACACCTTC
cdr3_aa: CASRFGQGDGYTF

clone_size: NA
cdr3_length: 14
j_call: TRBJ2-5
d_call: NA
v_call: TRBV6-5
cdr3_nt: TGTGCCAGCAGTTACGCAAGGGGTCGAGAGACCCAGTACTTC
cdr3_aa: CASSYARGRETQYF

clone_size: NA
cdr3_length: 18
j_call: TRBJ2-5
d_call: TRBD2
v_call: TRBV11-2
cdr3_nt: TGTGCCAGCAGACCCCCAGTCGGTAGCGGGAGGTTAGGAGAGACCCAGTACTTC
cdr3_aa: CASRPPVGSGRLGETQYF

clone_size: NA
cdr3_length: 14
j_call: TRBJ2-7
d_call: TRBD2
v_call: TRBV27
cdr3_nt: TGTGCCAGCAGCAAACTAGCGGGAAGGTACGAGCAGTACTTC
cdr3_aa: CASSKLAGRYEQYF

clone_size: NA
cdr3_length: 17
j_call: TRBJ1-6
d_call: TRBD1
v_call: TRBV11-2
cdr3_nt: TGTGCCAGCAGCTGGACAGGGGGTAGCTCCTATAATTCACCCCTCCACTTT
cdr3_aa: CASSWTGGSSYNSPLHF